Each of the 23 T cell receptor beta chains below was sequenced from the same sample in a study of T-cell reconstitution after alpha-beta-depleted transplantation in children. TCRbeta library preparation incorporated unique molecular identifiers. MiXCR was run by TCRdb on the PCR reads, yielding one entry per CDR3 protein. Seen here are about 980,000 distinct CDR3 sequences, under 30% observed once, and the top ten hold 28%. The sequenced sample was PBMCs, mostly from graft donor cells, obtained 360 days after TCRalphabeta/CD19-depleted stem cell transplant. The origin of the receptors is a boy younger than two who had a stem cell transplant for SCID, so the T cells may come from the graft donor.

The CDR3 loop is CASRPRRGVGNQPQHF. The CDR3 DNA follows: TGTGCCAGCAGACCCCGAAGGGGGGTAGGTAATCAGCCCCAGCATTTT. V gene TRBV6-1 combines with J gene TRBJ1-5; weak D call: TRBD1 (6 bases). The CDR3 spans 16 residues. Germline CDR1 and CDR2: MNHNS and SASEGT. The germline V and J ends were trimmed by 6 bases and 4 bases, with 19 bases remaining between them.

The chain joins TRBV24-1 to TRBJ2-3, with a possible D match to TRBD2 (5 bases). The ends were cut back, 3 bases at V and 1 base at J, with 13 bases in the middle. There are 16 residues in the CDR3. Germline V CDR1 and CDR2: KGHDR, SFDVKD. Here the CDR3 reads CATSDPARAGTDTQYF. DNA for the CDR3: TGTGCCACCAGTGATCCAGCGAGGGCCGGCACAGATACGCAGTATTTT.

There are a few counts of this clonotype. This rearrangement joins TRBV5-1 to TRBJ2-7; 9 bases map to TRBD1. Germline CDR1 is SGHRS and CDR2 is YFSETQ. V shed 7 bases and J 2 bases; nucleotides not matched to a gene: 4. This CDR3 contains 13 residues. The CDR3 reads CASYRDRAYEQYF. In DNA, the CDR3 is TGCGCCAGCTACAGGGACAGGGCCTACGAGCAGTACTTC.

This clonotype was seen only a few times. The CDR3 loop reads CSAAGPSYNEQFF. In DNA, the CDR3 is TGCAGCGCCGCTGGGCCCTCCTACAATGAGCAGTTCTTC. V gene TRBV29-1 combines with J gene TRBJ2-1, with unresolved D. Trimming removed 7 bases from V and 0 bases from J, with 10 bases in between. The CDR3 length is 13 residues. The germline V gene encodes CDR1 SQVTM and CDR2 ANQGSEA.

This clonotype was picked up many times. V usage is TRBV7-8 and J usage is TRBJ2-7; 8 positions agree with TRBD1. This CDR3 is built from 17 residues. Germline trimming cut 1 base from V and 0 bases from J; bases unmatched to any gene: 8. Germline V gene lookup returns CDR1 SGHVS and CDR2 FQNEAQ. The CDR3 here is CASSLGLGQASSYEQYF. Here the CDR3 DNA reads TGTGCCAGCAGCTTAGGACTGGGACAGGCAAGCTCCTACGAGCAGTACTTC.

The chain employs TRBV4-1 and TRBJ1-1, with D maybe TRBD1 (5 bases). This CDR3 is 16 amino acids long. V was pared by 0 bases and J by 4 bases, with 15 bases between. CDR1 and CDR2 from the germline V gene are MGHRA and YSYEKL. The CDR3 DNA reads TGCGCCAGCAGCCAAGATTGGGGCCCTGGGGGCACTGAAGCTTTCTTT. Amino acids: CASSQDWGPGGTEAFF.

The V and J genes are TRBV3-1 and TRBJ2-7, with 8 bases aligning to TRBD2. With V trimmed by 0 bases and J by 2 bases, 3 bases remained unmatched. CDR1 LGHDT and CDR2 YNNKEL come from the germline V gene (reference sequence). The CDR3 has 15 residues. DNA of the CDR3: TGTGCCAGCAGCCAAGAGCGGGGGGTTACCTACGAGCAGTACTTC. Residues: CASSQERGVTYEQYF.

The chain combines TRBV11-2 with TRBJ1-4; TRBD1 aligns across 9 bases. Trimming took 2 bases from V and 0 from J; bases not matched to a gene: 13. There are 20 residues in the CDR3. CDR1 is SGHAT, CDR2 FQNNGV, per germline. The CDR3 sequence is CASSLSGDRVATATNEKLFF. The CDR3 region has the DNA TGTGCCAGCAGCTTAAGTGGGGACAGGGTGGCTACGGCAACTAATGAAAAACTGTTTTTT.

The chain recombines TRBV4-2 with TRBJ2-4, with TRBD1 identical over 7 bases. The V gene's germline CDR1 is LGHNA and CDR2 YNFKEQ. Germline trimming cut 3 bases from V and 1 base from J; bases unmatched to any gene: 12. This CDR3 is built from 18 residues. DNA of the CDR3: TGTGCCAGCAGCCAGATTCAAACAGGGGCGTGGGCCAAAAACATTCAGTACTTC. Protein product: CASSQIQTGAWAKNIQYF.

The rearrangement uses TRBV5-6 and TRBJ2-3, with D tentatively TRBD1 or TRBD2 (5 bases each). Germline V gene sequence: CDR1 SGHDT, CDR2 YYEEEE. The V end was cut by 7 bases, the J end by 4 bases, with 13 bases between. This CDR3 has 13 amino acids. The CDR3 is CASSGGAPDTQYF. The CDR3 DNA is TGTGCCAGCTCTGGGGGAGCTCCAGATACGCAGTATTTT.

The J gene is TRBJ2-7, the V gene TRBV4-1, with D possibly TRBD1 on 5 matching bases. V was pared by 1 base and J by 3 bases, with 13 bases between. There are 15 residues in the CDR3. Germline CDR1 is MGHRA and CDR2 is YSYEKL. For the CDR3, the DNA is TGCGCCAGCAGCCAAGGTCCAGGGATAATCTACGAGCAGTACTTC. Translated: CASSQGPGIIYEQYF.

A few counts support this clonotype. V and J are TRBV29-1 and TRBJ2-7, with a tentative D call TRBD1 (6 bases). The V end was cut by 8 bases, the J end by 2 bases, with 16 bases between. Germline values: CDR1 SQVTM, CDR2 ANQGSEA. This CDR3 region has 13 residues. CDR3 residues: CSITLQGPYEQYF. The CDR3, as DNA: TGCAGCATCACCCTACAGGGCCCCTACGAGCAGTACTTC.

The table lists this clonotype with a few counts. The J gene is TRBJ2-1, the V gene TRBV27; 8 bases are shared with TRBD1. V lost 4 bases, J lost 4 bases, and 6 bases stayed unmatched. The CDR3 has 15 amino acids. CDR1 is MNHEY and CDR2 is SMNVEV in the germline V gene (reference sequence). The CDR3 protein is CASSSQGGWYNEQFF. Here the CDR3 DNA reads TGTGCCAGCAGTTCACAGGGGGGTTGGTACAATGAGCAGTTCTTC.

The chain couples TRBV10-3 to TRBJ2-3, with D perhaps TRBD1 (5 bases). V was clipped by 6 bases and J by 3 bases, with 19 bases between them. The CDR3 loop spans 16 amino acids. Germline CDR1 reads ENHRY; CDR2 reads SYGVKD. The CDR3 is CAISQGAPFKTDTQYF. In DNA form, the CDR3 reads TGTGCCATCAGCCAGGGCGCTCCATTCAAAACAGATACGCAGTATTTT.

This clonotype was found a few times. This sequence joins TRBV18 and TRBJ1-1; TRBD1 might be the D (6 bases). Trimming pared 1 base from V and 5 bases from J, leaving 14 bases between. Per the germline V gene, CDR1 is KGHSH and CDR2 is LQKENI. The CDR3 spans 15 residues. Here the CDR3 DNA reads TGTGCCAGCTCACCACTGTACAGGGAAGGGACTGAAGCTTTCTTT. Protein: CASSPLYREGTEAFF. The variable domain in full, completed from reference TRBV18 and TRBJ1-1, reads NAGVMQNPRHLVRRRGQEARLRCSPMKGHSHVYWYRQLPEEGLKFMVYLQKENIIDESGMPKERFSAEFPKEGPSILRIQQVVRGDSAAYFCASSPLYREGTEAFFGQGTRLTVV.

The rearrangement links TRBV27 to TRBJ2-1, with 7 bases matching TRBD2. The germline V gene has CDR1 MNHEY and CDR2 SMNVEV (reference sequence). Trimming cost V 3 bases and J 3 bases; bases outside gene matches: 11. The CDR3 sequence is 17 residues long. The CDR3 here is CASSLRSTRDYYNEQFF. The CDR3 nucleotides read TGTGCCAGCAGTTTGAGGTCTACGCGGGACTACTACAATGAGCAGTTCTTC.

This clonotype occurred a few times. The gene calls are TRBV12-5 and TRBJ2-1, with D possibly TRBD1 on 5 matching bases. Trimming removed 7 bases at V and 1 base at J, with 14 bases between. The CDR3 is 15 residues long. Germline-derived CDR1 and CDR2 are LGHNT and FRNRAP. The CDR3 protein is CASAFQGRSYNEQFF. DNA for the CDR3: TGTGCTAGTGCTTTCCAGGGCCGGTCCTACAATGAGCAGTTCTTC.

This clonotype was picked up a small number of times. V gene TRBV5-5 combines with J gene TRBJ1-3, with D tentatively TRBD1 (5 bases). V was shortened by 2 bases and J by 1 base, with 10 bases between the two germline ends. The germline V gene has CDR1 SGHKS and CDR2 YYEKEE (reference sequence). CDR3 length equals 15 residues. CDR3: CASSFDSGSGNTIYF. The CDR3 DNA sequence: TGTGCCAGCAGCTTCGACAGCGGATCTGGAAACACCATATATTTT.

The chain links TRBV20-1 to TRBJ2-1; D remains unclear. The germline V gene encodes CDR1 DFQATT and CDR2 SNEGSKA (reference sequence). V lost 5 bases and J lost 10, with 18 bases in between. CDR3 length equals 13 residues. The CDR3 region is CSASPSRLWEQFF. CDR3 nucleotide sequence: TGCAGTGCTTCGCCCTCCCGGCTTTGGGAGCAGTTCTTC.

The chain carries TRBV9 and TRBJ2-2, with 8 bases lining up with TRBD1. Losses at the gene ends were 2 bases for V and 1 base for J; bases not matched to a gene: 10. The CDR3 is made up of 18 amino acids. Germline lookup yields CDR1 SGDLS and CDR2 YYNGEE. The CDR3 coding sequence is TGTGCCAGCAGCGTCAGTGGCAGGGGGCGCCGGAACACCGGGGAGCTGTTTTTT. Translated: CASSVSGRGRRNTGELFF.

This clonotype has ten or more counts. The genes are TRBV9 and TRBJ2-3, with no clear D. V lost 1 base and J lost 6, with 15 bases in between. From germline, CDR1 is SGDLS and CDR2 YYNGEE. The CDR3 totals 15 residues. The CDR3 sequence: CASSVSSPFLDTQYF. In DNA, the CDR3 is TGTGCCAGCAGCGTATCGAGTCCCTTCCTGGATACGCAGTATTTT.

The chain has TRBV20-1 and TRBJ2-4; D perhaps matches TRBD1 (6 bases). From germline, CDR1 is DFQATT and CDR2 SNEGSKA (reference sequence). CDR3 length: 13 residues. Trimming removed 6 bases at V and 6 bases at J, with 15 bases between. The CDR3 protein is CSARRHRVNIQYF. The CDR3 nucleotides read TGCAGTGCCAGAAGGCACAGGGTAAACATTCAGTACTTC.

DNA of the CDR3: TGCGCCAGCAGCTGGGGGACAGGGAATATCGCAGATACGCAGTATTTT. Its protein is CASSWGTGNIADTQYF. This rearrangement joins TRBV5-1 to TRBJ2-3; TRBD1 matches at 9 bases. Per germline, CDR1 SGHRS and CDR2 YFSETQ. The CDR3 totals 16 residues. V was pared by 3 bases and J by 4 bases, with 9 bases of the junction left unmatched.